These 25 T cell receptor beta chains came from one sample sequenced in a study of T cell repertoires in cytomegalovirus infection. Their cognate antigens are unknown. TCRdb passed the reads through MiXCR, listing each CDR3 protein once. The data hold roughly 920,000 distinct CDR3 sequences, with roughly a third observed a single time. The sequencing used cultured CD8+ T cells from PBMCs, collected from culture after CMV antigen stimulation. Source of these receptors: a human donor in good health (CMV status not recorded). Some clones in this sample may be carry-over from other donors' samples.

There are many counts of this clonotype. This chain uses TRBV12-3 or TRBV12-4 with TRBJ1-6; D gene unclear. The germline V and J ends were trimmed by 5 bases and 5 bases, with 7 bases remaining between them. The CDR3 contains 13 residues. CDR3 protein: CASSHNHNSPLHF. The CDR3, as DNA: TGTGCCAGCAGTCACAACCATAATTCACCCCTCCACTTT.

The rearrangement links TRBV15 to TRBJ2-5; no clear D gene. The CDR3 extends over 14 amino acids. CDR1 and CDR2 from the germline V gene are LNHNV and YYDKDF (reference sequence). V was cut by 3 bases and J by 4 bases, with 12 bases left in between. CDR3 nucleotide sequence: TGTGCCACCAGCAGTTCTAGAAGGGTAGAGACCCAGTACTTC. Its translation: CATSSSRRVETQYF.

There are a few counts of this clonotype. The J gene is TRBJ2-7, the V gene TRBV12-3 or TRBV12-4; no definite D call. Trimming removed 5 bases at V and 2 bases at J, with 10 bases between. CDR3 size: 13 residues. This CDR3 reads CASSPENPYEQYF. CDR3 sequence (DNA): TGTGCCAGCAGTCCAGAGAACCCCTACGAGCAGTACTTC.

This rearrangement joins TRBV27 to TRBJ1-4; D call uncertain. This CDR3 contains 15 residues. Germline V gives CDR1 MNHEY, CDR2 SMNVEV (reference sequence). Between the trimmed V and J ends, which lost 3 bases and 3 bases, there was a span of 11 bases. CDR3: CASSFSRNPNEKLFF. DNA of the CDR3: TGTGCCAGCAGTTTTAGCAGAAACCCTAATGAAAAACTGTTTTTT.

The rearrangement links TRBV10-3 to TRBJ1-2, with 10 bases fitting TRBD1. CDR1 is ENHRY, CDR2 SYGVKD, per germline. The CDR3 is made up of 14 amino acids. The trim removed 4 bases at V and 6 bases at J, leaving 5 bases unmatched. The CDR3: CAISGLGTGDGYTF. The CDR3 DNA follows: TGTGCCATCAGTGGACTAGGGACAGGGGATGGCTACACCTTC.

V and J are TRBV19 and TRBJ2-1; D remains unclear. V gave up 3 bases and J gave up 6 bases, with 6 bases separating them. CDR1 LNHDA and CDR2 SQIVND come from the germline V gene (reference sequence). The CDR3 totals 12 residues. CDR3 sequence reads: CASSISSNEQFF. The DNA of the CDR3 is TGTGCCAGTAGTATTAGCAGCAATGAGCAGTTCTTC.

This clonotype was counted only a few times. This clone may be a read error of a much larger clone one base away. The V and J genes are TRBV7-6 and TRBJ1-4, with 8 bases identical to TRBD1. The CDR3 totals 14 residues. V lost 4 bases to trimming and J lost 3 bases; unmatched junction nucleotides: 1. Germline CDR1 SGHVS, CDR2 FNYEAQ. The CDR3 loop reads CASSSTGANEKLFF. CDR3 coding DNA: TGTGCCAGCAGCTCGACAGGGGCTAATGAAAAACTGTTTTTT.

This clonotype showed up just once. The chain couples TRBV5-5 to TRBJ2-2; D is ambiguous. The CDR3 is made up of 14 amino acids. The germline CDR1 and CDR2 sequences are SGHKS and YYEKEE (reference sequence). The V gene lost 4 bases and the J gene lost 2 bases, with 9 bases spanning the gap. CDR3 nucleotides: TGTGCCAGCAGCCACGCCTCTAACACCGGGGAGCTGTTTTTT. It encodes CASSHASNTGELFF.

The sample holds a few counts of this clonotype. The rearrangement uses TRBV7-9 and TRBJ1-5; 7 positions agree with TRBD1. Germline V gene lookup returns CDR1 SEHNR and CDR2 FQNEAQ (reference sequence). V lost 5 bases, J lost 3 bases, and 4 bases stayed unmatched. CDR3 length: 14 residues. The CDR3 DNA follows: TGTGCCAGCAGCCACAGGGGAACCAATCAGCCCCAGCATTTT. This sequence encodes CASSHRGTNQPQHF.

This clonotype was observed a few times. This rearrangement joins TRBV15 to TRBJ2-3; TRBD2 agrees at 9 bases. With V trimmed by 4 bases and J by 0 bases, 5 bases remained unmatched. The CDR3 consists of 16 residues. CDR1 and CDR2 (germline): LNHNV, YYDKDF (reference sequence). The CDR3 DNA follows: TGTGCCACCAGCACTCTAGCGGGGCTTAGCACAGATACGCAGTATTTT. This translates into CATSTLAGLSTDTQYF.

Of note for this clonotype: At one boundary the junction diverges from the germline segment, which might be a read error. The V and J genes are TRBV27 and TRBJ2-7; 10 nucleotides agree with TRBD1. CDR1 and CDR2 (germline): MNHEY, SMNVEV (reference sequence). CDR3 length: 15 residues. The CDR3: CASSLSTGGLYEQYF. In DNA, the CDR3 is TGTGCCAGCAGTCTATCGACAGGGGGCTTGTACGAGCAGTACTTC.

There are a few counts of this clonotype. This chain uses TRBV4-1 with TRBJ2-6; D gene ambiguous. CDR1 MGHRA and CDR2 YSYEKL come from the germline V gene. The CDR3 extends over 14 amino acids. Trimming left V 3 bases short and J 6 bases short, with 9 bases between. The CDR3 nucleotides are TGCGCCAGCAGCCATCCCGCAGAGGCCAACGTCCTGACTTTC. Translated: CASSHPAEANVLTF.

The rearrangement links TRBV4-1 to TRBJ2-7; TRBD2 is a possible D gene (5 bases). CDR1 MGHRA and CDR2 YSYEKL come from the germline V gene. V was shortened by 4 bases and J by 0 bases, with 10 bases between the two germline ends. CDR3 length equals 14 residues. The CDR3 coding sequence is TGCGCCAGCAGCCCGGACTTGGACTCCTACGAGCAGTACGTC. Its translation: CASSPDLDSYEQYV.

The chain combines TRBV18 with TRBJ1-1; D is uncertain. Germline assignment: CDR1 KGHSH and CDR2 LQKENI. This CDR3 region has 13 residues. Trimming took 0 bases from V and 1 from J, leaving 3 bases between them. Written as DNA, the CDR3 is TGTGCCAGCTCACCACCGCGGAACACTGAAGCTTTCTTT. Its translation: CASSPPRNTEAFF.

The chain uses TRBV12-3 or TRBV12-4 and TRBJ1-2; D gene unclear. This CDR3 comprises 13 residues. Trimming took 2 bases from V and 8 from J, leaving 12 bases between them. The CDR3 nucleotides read TGTGCCAGCAGTTTAATGGGTTTGGAAGGCTACACCTTC. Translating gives CASSLMGLEGYTF.

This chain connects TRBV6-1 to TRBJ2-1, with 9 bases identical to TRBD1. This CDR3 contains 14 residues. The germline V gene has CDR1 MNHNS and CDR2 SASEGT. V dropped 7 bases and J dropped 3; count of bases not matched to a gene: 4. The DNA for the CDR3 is TGTGCCAGCACCAGACAGGGGGTCTACAATGAGCAGTTCTTC. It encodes CASTRQGVYNEQFF.

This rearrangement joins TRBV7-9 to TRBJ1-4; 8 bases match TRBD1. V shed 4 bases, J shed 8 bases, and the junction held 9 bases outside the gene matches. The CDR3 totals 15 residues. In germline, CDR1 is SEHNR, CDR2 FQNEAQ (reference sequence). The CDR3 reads CASSSQGARQEKLFF. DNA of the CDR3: TGTGCCAGCAGCTCGCAGGGGGCACGACAGGAAAAACTGTTTTTT.

The CDR3 loop reads CASSYRVQNTGELFF. The CDR3 DNA reads as TGTGCCAGCAGCTACCGGGTCCAAAACACCGGGGAGCTGTTTTTT. This chain connects TRBV28 to TRBJ2-2; D not resolved. Germline loops: CDR1 MDHEN, CDR2 SYDVKM. The CDR3 totals 15 residues. The ends were cut back, 6 bases at V and 2 bases at J, with 13 bases in the middle.

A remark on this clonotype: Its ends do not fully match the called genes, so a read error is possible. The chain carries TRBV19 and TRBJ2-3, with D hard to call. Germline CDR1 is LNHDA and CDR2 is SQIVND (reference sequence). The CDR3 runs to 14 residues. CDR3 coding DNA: TGTACCAGTAGTATTGGATGGGGAACAGATACGCAGTATTTT. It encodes CTSSIGWGTDTQYF.

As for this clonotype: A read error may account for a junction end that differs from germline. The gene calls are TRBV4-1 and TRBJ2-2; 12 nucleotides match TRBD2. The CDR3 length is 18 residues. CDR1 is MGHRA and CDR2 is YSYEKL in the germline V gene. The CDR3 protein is CASSQEPSGGGLSGELFF. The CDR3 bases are TGTGCCAGCAGCCAAGAACCTAGCGGGGGGGGTCTTAGCGGGGAGCTGTTTTTT.

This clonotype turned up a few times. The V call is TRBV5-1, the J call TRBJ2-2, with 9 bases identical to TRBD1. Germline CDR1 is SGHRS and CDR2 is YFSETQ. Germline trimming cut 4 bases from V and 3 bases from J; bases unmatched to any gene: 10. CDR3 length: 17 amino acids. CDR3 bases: TGCGCCAGCAGCACGGACAGGGGCGAGCCGGACACCGGGGAGCTGTTTTTT. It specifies CASSTDRGEPDTGELFF.

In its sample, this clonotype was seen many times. Written as DNA, the CDR3 is TGTGCCAGCAGCTTAGAGGGGGTCAACACAGATACGCAGTATTTT. Its translation: CASSLEGVNTDTQYF. The rearrangement uses TRBV7-3 and TRBJ2-3; a possible D gene is TRBD1 (6 bases). The germline V and J ends were trimmed by 2 bases and 2 bases, with 11 bases remaining between them. The CDR3 has 15 residues. Germline V gene lookup returns CDR1 SGHTA and CDR2 FQGTGA.

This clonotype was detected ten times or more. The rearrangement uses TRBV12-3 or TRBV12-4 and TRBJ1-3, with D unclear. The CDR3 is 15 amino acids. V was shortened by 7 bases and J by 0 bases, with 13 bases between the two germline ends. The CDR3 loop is CASTFNGDSGNTIYF. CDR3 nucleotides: TGTGCCAGCACTTTCAATGGGGACTCTGGAAACACCATATATTTT.

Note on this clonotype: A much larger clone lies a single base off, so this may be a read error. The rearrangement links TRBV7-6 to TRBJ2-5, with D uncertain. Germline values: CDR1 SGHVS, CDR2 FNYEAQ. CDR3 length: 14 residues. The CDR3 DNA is TGTACCAGCAGCCTCCCGGGTCAGCCCGAGACCCAGTACTTC. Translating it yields CTSSLPGQPETQYF.

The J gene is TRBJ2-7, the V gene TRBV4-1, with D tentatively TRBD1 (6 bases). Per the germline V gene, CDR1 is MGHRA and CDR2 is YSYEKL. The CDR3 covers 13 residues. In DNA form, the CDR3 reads TGCACCAGCAGCCAAGATCAGGGGTGGGAGCAGTACGTC. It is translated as CTSSQDQGWEQYV.